This T cell receptor beta chain was captured in a study of cytomegalovirus exposure and HLA in healthy donors. The PCR had 60 Vbeta and 13 Jbeta primers. Produced via immunoSEQ multiplex PCR; TCRdb's table is partial and in-frame only. Of about 82,000 clones in the sample, roughly a tenth were seen once. With respect to this clone: Its specificity is unknown.

General study findings and limits: In the analysis, some V segments, TRBV6-2 and TRBV6-3 included, were excluded as indistinguishable. Reports credit the classifier with highly specific, highly sensitive diagnosis of cytomegalovirus status. Later analysis showed most CMV-associated TCR beta chains appearing HLA-restricted. It is likely that the observed cluster of highly shared sequence variants was a sequencing artifact.

The length of the CDR3 is 14 residues. CDR1 GTSNPN and CDR2 SVGIG come from the germline V gene (reference sequence). The V and J ends lost 3 bases and 0 bases respectively, with 9 bases between them. The chain carries TRBV30 and TRBJ1-3, with D tentatively TRBD1 (5 bases). This receptor was taken from a man in his fifties or sixties in good health and CMV-seropositive. Source material: PBMCs. CDR3 nucleotides: TGTGCCTGGAGGAAGGGGAACTCTGGAAACACCATATATTTT. Amino acids: CAWRKGNSGNTIYF.